This TCR beta chain was recorded in a study of blood T cells in healthy people across ages. Combining a sample-barcoded 5' primer with a J-beta primer mix, a second PCR ran for about 6 to 12 cycles. MiXCR, run by TCRdb on the 5' RACE reads, gives a single entry per CDR3 protein. The sample lists more than 500,000 distinct CDR3 sequences; around a quarter were seen once. Russia was home to the donors, healthy Caucasian individuals aged roughly 6 to 90. Per sample, no less than 5.5 micrograms of total RNA were extracted. The CDR3 is 16 residues long. The V and J ends lost 9 bases and 4 bases respectively, with 24 bases between them. These data were likewise used in another study, on T cells of mothers and their children. From that report: No persistent microchimeric T cell clones were detected.

This receptor was obtained from a boy aged 2-9 years in good health. The V gene is TRBV12-3 or TRBV12-4, the J gene TRBJ1-1, with D perhaps matching TRBD1 (5 bases). Material for sequencing was blood. CDR3: CASGSGTLGVGTEAFF. As DNA, the CDR3 is TGTGCCAGTGGCTCCGGGACGTTGGGCGTGGGCACTGAAGCTTTCTTT.